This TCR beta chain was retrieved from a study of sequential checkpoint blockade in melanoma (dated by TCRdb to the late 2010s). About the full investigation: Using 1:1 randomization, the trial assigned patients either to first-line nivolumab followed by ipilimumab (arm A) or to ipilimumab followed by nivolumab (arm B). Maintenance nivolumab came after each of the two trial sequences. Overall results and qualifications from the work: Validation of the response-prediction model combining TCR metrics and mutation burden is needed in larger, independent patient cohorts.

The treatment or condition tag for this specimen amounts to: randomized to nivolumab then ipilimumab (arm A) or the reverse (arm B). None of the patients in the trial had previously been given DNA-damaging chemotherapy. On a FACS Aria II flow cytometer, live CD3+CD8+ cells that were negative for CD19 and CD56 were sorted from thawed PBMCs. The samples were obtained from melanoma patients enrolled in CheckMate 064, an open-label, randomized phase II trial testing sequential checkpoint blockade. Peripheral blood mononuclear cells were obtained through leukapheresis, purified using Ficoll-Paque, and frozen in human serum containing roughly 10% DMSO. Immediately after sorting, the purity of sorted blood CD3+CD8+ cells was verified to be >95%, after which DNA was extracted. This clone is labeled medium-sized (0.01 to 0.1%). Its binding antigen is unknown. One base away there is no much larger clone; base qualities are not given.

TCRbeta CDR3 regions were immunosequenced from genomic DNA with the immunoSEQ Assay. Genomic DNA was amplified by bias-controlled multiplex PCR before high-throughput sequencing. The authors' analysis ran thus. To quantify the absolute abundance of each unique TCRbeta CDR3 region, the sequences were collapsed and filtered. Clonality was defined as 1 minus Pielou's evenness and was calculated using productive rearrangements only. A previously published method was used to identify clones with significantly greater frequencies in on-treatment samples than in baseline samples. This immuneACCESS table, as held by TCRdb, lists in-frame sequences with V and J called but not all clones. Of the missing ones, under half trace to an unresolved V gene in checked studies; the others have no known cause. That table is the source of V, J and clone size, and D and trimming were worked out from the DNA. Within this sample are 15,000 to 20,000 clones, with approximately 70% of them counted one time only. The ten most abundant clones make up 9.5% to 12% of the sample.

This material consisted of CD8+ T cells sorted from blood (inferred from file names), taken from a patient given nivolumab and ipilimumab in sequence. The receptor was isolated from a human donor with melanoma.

Here is the DNA: TGTGCCAGCAGTTACTCACCAGGTAGTTACACTGAAGCTTTCTTT. This codes for CASSYSPGSYTEAFF. The sequence links TRBV6-5 to TRBJ1-1; the D gene is unclear. The CDR3, cysteine through phenylalanine, is 15 amino acids long. Only the CDR3 region is kept as DNA, spanning 45 bases read in frame from base 1. From the germline V gene, CDR1 is MNHEY and CDR2 is SVGAGI. Trimming costs V 0 bases and J 3 bases, and their ends lie 11 bases apart.